This record looks at one TCR beta chain sequence and its context. The antigen remains undetermined. Repertoires were generated with immunoSEQ multiplex PCR, while TCRdb's copy carries only in-frame clones and drops some. The table has about 84,000 clones, over 75% seen once; the top ten hold roughly 12%. This sample is drawn from a study of T cell responses to AZD1222 COVID-19 vaccine. Overall study findings and caveats: Vaccine-related CD4 TCRs covered spike, predominating at 160-218 and 743-854. Females made up more of the donors, who were largely white British, and clonal diversity may have come out too low. Baseline antibody screening turned up just six seropositive AZD1222 recipients. When two AZD1222 doses had been given, Spike-specific TCR breadth and depth rose.

This receptor was obtained from an adult who received the AZD1222 COVID-19 vaccine. The source was peripheral blood, collected 28 days after the second AZD1222 dose.

CDR3 protein: CASSSGQLNTEAFF. The CDR3 DNA follows: TGTGCCAGCAGTTCTGGACAGCTGAACACTGAAGCTTTCTTT. The gene calls are TRBV6-2 or TRBV6-3 and TRBJ1-1; a possible D gene is TRBD1 (6 bases). The CDR3 contains 14 residues. The V and J ends lost 4 bases and 0 bases respectively, with 9 bases between them. The germline V gene encodes CDR1 MNHEY and CDR2 SVGEGT.